These 21 T cell receptor beta chains were all obtained from the same sample, sequenced in a study of blood T cell repertoires in COVID-19. TCRdb's copy holds only in-frame clones and misses some; the assay was immunoSEQ multiplex PCR. The profile covers about 87,000 clones, with 75% to 90% appearing a single time and approximately 5.2% taken by the ten largest. Sequencing used peripheral blood. These receptor sequences come from an elderly woman with active COVID-19.

V and J are TRBV6-2 or TRBV6-3 and TRBJ2-3; TRBD2 agrees at 7 bases. Germline V gene data show CDR1 as MNHEY and CDR2 as SVGEGT. This CDR3 region has 16 residues. V lost 5 bases, J lost 4 bases, and 12 bases stayed unmatched. The DNA of the CDR3 is TGTGCCAGCAGTACCATTTCGACGGGAGGCGCAGATACGCAGTATTTT. Residues: CASSTISTGGADTQYF.

This rearrangement joins TRBV5-4 to TRBJ2-7; the match to TRBD1 covers 7 bases. The CDR3 sequence is 14 residues long. From germline, CDR1 is SGHNT and CDR2 YYREEE (reference sequence). J lost 0 bases, V lost 4 bases, and 4 bases had no gene match. As DNA, the CDR3 is TGTGCCAGCAGCCTGGACAGGTTCTCCTACGAGCAGTACTTC. Translated, it gives CASSLDRFSYEQYF.

The chain employs TRBV30 and TRBJ1-2; no clear D. Per the germline V gene, CDR1 is GTSNPN and CDR2 is SVGIG (reference sequence). Deletions cut 0 bases from V and 7 bases from J, with 15 bases between. The CDR3 sequence is 14 residues long. The CDR3 DNA follows: TGTGCCTGGAGTGTAGGCCTAAGGGCGGGTGGCTACACCTTC. Translating gives CAWSVGLRAGGYTF.

V is TRBV6-2 or TRBV6-3 and J is TRBJ2-7; the match to TRBD1 covers 10 bases. Germline CDR1 reads MNHEY; CDR2 reads SVGEGT. Trimming removed 5 bases from V and 4 bases from J; junction bases left unmatched: 8. This CDR3 region has 15 residues. The CDR3 DNA reads as TGTGCCAGCAGTCCCGGGACAGGGGTCACGTACGAGCAGTACTTC. Translation gives CASSPGTGVTYEQYF.

CDR3 nucleotide sequence: TGCAGCGTTGTAGGGACAGGGGGCTCCGCCGGGGAGCTGTTTTTT. This translates into CSVVGTGGSAGELFF. This chain connects TRBV29-1 to TRBJ2-2; 12 bases fit TRBD1. Germline loops: CDR1 SQVTM, CDR2 ANQGSEA. The CDR3 extends over 15 amino acids. J gave up 6 bases and V 4 bases, and 6 bases lay outside the gene matches.

The chain combines TRBV27 with TRBJ2-1; TRBD2 aligns across 9 bases. CDR1 is MNHEY and CDR2 is SMNVEV in the germline V gene (reference sequence). Unmatched junction bases numbered 5, after V lost 1 base and J lost 4 bases. The CDR3 is 16 amino acids. CDR3 bases: TGTGCCAGCAGTTTATTTAGCGGGAGTGCTTACAATGAGCAGTTCTTC. Translating gives CASSLFSGSAYNEQFF.

The count of this clone is one. This sequence joins TRBV9 and TRBJ2-1; 7 nucleotides line up with TRBD2. Germline V gene lookup returns CDR1 SGDLS and CDR2 YYNGEE. V gave up 4 bases and J gave up 5 bases; unmatched junction bases: 12. The CDR3 runs to 16 residues. CDR3 in amino acids: CASSPRSAGLHNEQFF. The CDR3 DNA reads as TGTGCCAGCAGCCCTCGATCAGCGGGACTTCACAATGAGCAGTTCTTC.

The chain combines TRBV7-2 with TRBJ2-7; D is perhaps TRBD2 (6 bases). The V end lost 5 bases, the J end lost 3 bases, and 17 bases lay between the germline ends. This CDR3 spans 15 amino acids. Germline V gives CDR1 SGHTA, CDR2 FQGNSA. The CDR3 coding sequence is TGTGCCAGCAGCAGGACGGGGGACGGCCGCTACGAGCAGTACTTC. This translates into CASSRTGDGRYEQYF. The full variable domain, in which reference TRBV7-2 and TRBJ2-7 provide the parts outside the CDR3, is GAGVSQSPSNKVTEKGKDVELRCDPISGHTALYWYRQSLGQGLEFLIYFQGNSAPDKSGLPSDRFSAERTGGSVSTLTIQRTQQEDSAVYLCASSRTGDGRYEQYFGPGTRLTVT.

The chain couples TRBV11-2 to TRBJ2-3; TRBD1 agrees at 7 bases. CDR1 SGHAT and CDR2 FQNNGV come from the germline V gene. The CDR3 is 16 amino acids. J lost 1 base, V lost 2 bases, and 6 bases had no gene match. Here the CDR3 reads CASSLPGTARTDTQYF. The CDR3 region has the DNA TGTGCCAGCAGCTTACCCGGGACAGCACGCACAGATACGCAGTATTTT.

This chain uses TRBV4-3 with TRBJ2-4; TRBD2 matches at 12 bases. Per the germline V gene, CDR1 is LGHNA and CDR2 is YSLEER. With V trimmed by 2 bases and J by 1 base, 9 bases remained unmatched. This CDR3 comprises 19 residues. CDR3 region: CASSQTTSGRPGAKNIQYF. In DNA, the CDR3 is TGCGCCAGCAGCCAAACTACTAGCGGGAGGCCCGGGGCCAAAAACATTCAGTACTTC.

J is TRBJ2-3 and V is TRBV10-3; 7 nucleotides line up with TRBD2. Germline V gives CDR1 ENHRY, CDR2 SYGVKD. This CDR3 region has 13 residues. The ends lost 8 bases at V and 0 bases at J; junction bases unmatched: 2. The CDR3 loop is CAIGEGSTDTQYF. CDR3 DNA sequence: TGTGCCATCGGGGAGGGCAGCACAGATACGCAGTATTTT.

This chain connects TRBV28 to TRBJ2-2, with D possibly matching TRBD2 (5 bases). The germline V gene encodes CDR1 MDHEN and CDR2 SYDVKM. The V end was cut by 3 bases, the J end by 4 bases, with 12 bases between. The CDR3 sequence is 15 residues long. For the CDR3, the DNA is TGTGCCAGCAGTTTCCCGGGCGGGCTCACCGGGGAGCTGTTTTTT. This gives the protein CASSFPGGLTGELFF. Filled out from reference TRBV28 and TRBJ2-2, the complete variable domain reads DVKVTQSSRYLVKRTGEKVFLECVQDMDHENMFWYRQDPGLGLRLIYFSYDVKMKEKGDIPEGYSVSREKKERFSLILESASTNQTSMYLCASSFPGGLTGELFFGEGSRLTVL.

V and J are TRBV3-1 (or the pseudogene TRBV3-2) and TRBJ1-2; 7 bases agree with TRBD1. Germline-derived CDR1 and CDR2 are LGHDT and YNNKEL (reference sequence). The junction had 5 bases not matched to a gene; V was cut back by 0 bases and J by 13 bases. The CDR3 is made up of 12 amino acids. The CDR3 sequence: CASSQENRGSTF. The CDR3 DNA is TGTGCCAGCAGCCAAGAAAACAGGGGTTCCACCTTC.

The genes are TRBV6-1 and TRBJ2-7, with D maybe TRBD1 (6 bases). Germline V lookup: CDR1 MNHNS, CDR2 SASEGT. V was clipped by 2 bases and J by 4 bases, with 18 bases between them. There are 16 residues in the CDR3. CDR3 in amino acids: CASSEYPRDNIYEQYF. The CDR3 DNA reads TGTGCCAGCAGTGAATACCCCCGGGACAATATATACGAGCAGTACTTC.

The chain links TRBV10-3 to TRBJ1-1; 7 bases fit TRBD1. V dropped 6 bases and J dropped 3; count of bases not matched to a gene: 1. Germline CDR1 ENHRY, CDR2 SYGVKD. This CDR3 comprises 12 residues. In nucleotides, the CDR3 is TGTGCCATCAGGGGGACAGACACTGAAGCTTTCTTT. As protein: CAIRGTDTEAFF.

The V and J genes are TRBV13 and TRBJ2-6; 7 bases are a match to TRBD2. The V gene end was trimmed by 5 bases and the J gene end by 0 bases; junction bases not matched to a gene: 4. This CDR3 has 16 residues. CDR1 PRHDT and CDR2 FYEKMQ come from the germline V gene (reference sequence). The CDR3 region has the DNA TGTGCCAGCAGCCGTCCTAGCGGCTCTGGGGCCAACGTCCTGACTTTC. Its translation: CASSRPSGSGANVLTF.

This clone was picked up one time. The chain is built from TRBV5-5 and TRBJ2-1; TRBD2 agrees at 11 bases. J gave up 7 bases and V 2 bases, and 5 bases lay outside the gene matches. The CDR3 sequence is 15 residues long. CDR1 is SGHKS, CDR2 YYEKEE, per germline (reference sequence). CDR3 amino acids: CASSFFRTSGNEQFF. The CDR3 DNA sequence: TGTGCCAGCAGCTTCTTCCGGACTAGCGGGAATGAGCAGTTCTTC.

This clone was recorded once. The J gene is TRBJ2-3, the V gene TRBV11-1, with 14 bases lining up with TRBD2. V dropped 5 bases and J dropped 9; count of bases not matched to a gene: 10. Looked up from germline, CDR1 is SGHAT and CDR2 is FQDESV (reference sequence). The CDR3 sequence is 16 residues long. CDR3 nucleotides: TGTGCCAGCAGCCCGGGGACTAGCGGGAGTAAGGGAACGCAGTATTTT. It translates to CASSPGTSGSKGTQYF.

The rearrangement links TRBV11-2 to TRBJ2-3, with TRBD2 matching over 14 bases. V shed 6 bases and J 6 bases; nucleotides not matched to a gene: 8. The length of the CDR3 is 16 residues. CDR1 is SGHAT, CDR2 FQNNGV, per germline. The chain's CDR3 is CASRSTSGRARDTQYF. As DNA, the CDR3 is TGTGCCAGCAGATCGACTAGCGGGAGGGCCCGGGATACGCAGTATTTT.

This rearrangement joins TRBV7-9 to TRBJ1-1; D gene unclear. The germline gives CDR1 SEHNR, CDR2 FQNEAQ (reference sequence). The germline V and J ends were trimmed by 0 bases and 11 bases, with 19 bases remaining between them. The length of the CDR3 is 15 residues. This chain's CDR3 is CASSLAETDFSEAFF. The CDR3 region has the DNA TGTGCCAGCAGCTTAGCGGAGACGGACTTCTCGGAGGCTTTCTTT.

The chain is built from TRBV28 and TRBJ1-1; no clear D gene. V was clipped by 4 bases and J by 8 bases, with 11 bases between them. Germline CDR1 MDHEN, CDR2 SYDVKM. CDR3 size: 12 residues. The CDR3 protein is CASSSGPSEAFF. Here the CDR3 DNA reads TGTGCCAGCAGTTCCGGGCCTAGCGAAGCTTTCTTT.